At least ten counts were recorded for the clone carrying this TCR beta chain. The CDR3 has 13 amino acids. Per the germline V gene, CDR1 is LGHDT and CDR2 is YNNKEL (reference sequence). V was pared by 3 bases and J by 0 bases, with 5 bases between. Each CDR3 protein is one row after TCRdb ran MiXCR on the RT-PCR reads. The sample includes roughly 630,000 distinct CDR3 sequences, less than 15% seen only once; the top ten take less than 8.5%. This specimen comes from a study of response to subunit inactivated influenza vaccine. The chain combines TRBV3-1 with TRBJ1-1; no clear D gene. This receptor was taken from a man aged 50-59 years who received an inactivated influenza vaccine. The material was PBMCs from blood, obtained 14 to 15 days before vaccination. CDR3 DNA: TGTGCCAGCAGCCATGGGATGAACACTGAAGCTTTCTTT. Amino acid sequence: CASSHGMNTEAFF. The full variable domain, rest sourced from reference TRBV3-1 and TRBJ1-1, is DTAVSQTPKYLVTQMGNDKSIKCEQNLGHDTMYWYKQDSKKFLKIMFSYNNKELIINETVPNRFSPKSPDKAHLNLHINSLELGDSAVYFCASSHGMNTEAFFGQGTRLTVV.